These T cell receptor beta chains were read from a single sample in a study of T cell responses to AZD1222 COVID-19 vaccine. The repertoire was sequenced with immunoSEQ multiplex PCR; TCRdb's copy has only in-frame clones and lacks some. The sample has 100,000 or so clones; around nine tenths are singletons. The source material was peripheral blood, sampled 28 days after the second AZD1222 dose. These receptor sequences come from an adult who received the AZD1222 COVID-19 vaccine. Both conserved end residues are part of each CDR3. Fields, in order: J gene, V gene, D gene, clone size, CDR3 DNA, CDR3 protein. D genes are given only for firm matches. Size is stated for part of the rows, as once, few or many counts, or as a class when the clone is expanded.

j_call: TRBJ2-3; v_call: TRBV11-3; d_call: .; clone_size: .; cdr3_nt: TGTGCCAGCAGCTTAGATCAGCTTACAGATACGCAGTATTTT; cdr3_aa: CASSLDQLTDTQYF
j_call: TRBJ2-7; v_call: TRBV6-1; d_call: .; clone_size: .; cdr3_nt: TGTGCCGCACGGTTGGGGCAGGCCCACTCCTACGAGCAGTACTTC; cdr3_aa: CAARLGQAHSYEQYF
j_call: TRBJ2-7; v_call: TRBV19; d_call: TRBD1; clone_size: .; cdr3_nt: TGTGCCAGTAGTGCCGCAGGGGGACCTTTAGATGAGCAGTACTTC; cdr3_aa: CASSAAGGPLDEQYF
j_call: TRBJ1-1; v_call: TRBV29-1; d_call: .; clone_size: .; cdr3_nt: TGCAGCGTTGAAGATACTGGAGCTTTCTTT; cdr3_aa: CSVEDTGAFF
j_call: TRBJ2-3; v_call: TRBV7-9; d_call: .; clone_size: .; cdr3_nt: TGTGCCAGCAGCTTAGTGGGCCCAGATACGCAGTATTTT; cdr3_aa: CASSLVGPDTQYF
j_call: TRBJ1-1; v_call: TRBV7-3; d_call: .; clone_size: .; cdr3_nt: TGTGCCAGCAGCTTCGCCGGGACACTGCAAAACACTGAAGCTTTCTTT; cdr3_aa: CASSFAGTLQNTEAFF
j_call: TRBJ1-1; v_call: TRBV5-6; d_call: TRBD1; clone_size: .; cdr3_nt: TGTGCCAGCAACCAACAGACAGGGGCGGTGAACACTGAAGCTTTCTTT; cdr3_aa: CASNQQTGAVNTEAFF
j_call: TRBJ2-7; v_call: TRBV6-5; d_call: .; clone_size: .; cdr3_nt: TGTGCCAGCAAAGCGACAACCTACGAGCAGTACTTC; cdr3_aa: CASKATTYEQYF
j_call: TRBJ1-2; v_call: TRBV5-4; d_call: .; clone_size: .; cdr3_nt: TGTGCCAGCAGTTTCGGGGGGGCGGGAGGCTACACCTTC; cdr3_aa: CASSFGGAGGYTF
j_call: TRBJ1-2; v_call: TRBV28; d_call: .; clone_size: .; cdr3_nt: TGTGCCAGCACTGAGGGGAAGGGAGTTAACTATGGCTACACCTTC; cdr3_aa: CASTEGKGVNYGYTF
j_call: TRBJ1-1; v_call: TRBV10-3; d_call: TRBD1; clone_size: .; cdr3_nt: TGTGCCATCAGTGCTGGGACAGGTAACACTGAAGCTTTCTTT; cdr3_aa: CAISAGTGNTEAFF
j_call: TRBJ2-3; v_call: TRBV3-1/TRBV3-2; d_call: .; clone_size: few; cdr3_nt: TGTGCCAGCAGCCAAGGTGGGACGCAGTATTTT; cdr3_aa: CASSQGGTQYF
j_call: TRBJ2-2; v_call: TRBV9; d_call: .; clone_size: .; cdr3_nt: TGTGCCAGCAGCCCCCAGGGAAGGGCCGGGGAGCTGTTTTTT; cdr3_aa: CASSPQGRAGELFF
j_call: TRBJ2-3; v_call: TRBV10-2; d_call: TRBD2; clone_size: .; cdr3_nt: TGCGCCAGCAGTGTCCCAACTAGCGGGGCAAACACAGATACGCAGTATTTT; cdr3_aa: CASSVPTSGANTDTQYF
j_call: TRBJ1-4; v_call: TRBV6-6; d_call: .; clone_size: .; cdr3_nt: TGTGCCAGCAGTGATACTACGTCAGGGGAAAAACTGTTTTTT; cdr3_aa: CASSDTTSGEKLFF
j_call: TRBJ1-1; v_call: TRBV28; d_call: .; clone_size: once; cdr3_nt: TGTGCCAGCAGTTTATCCGGGAACACTGAAGCTTTCTTT; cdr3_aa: CASSLSGNTEAFF
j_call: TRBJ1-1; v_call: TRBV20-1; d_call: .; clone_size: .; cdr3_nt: TGCAGTGCTAGAGATCACCGTGAAGCTTTCTTT; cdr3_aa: CSARDHREAFF
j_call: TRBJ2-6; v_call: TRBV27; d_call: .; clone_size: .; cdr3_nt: TGTGCCAGCAGTTGGGGGAGCTCTGGGGCCAACGTCCTGACTTTC; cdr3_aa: CASSWGSSGANVLTF
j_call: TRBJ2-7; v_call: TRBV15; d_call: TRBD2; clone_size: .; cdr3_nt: TGTGCCACCAGCAGAGATCGTGCTAGCGGAGCCTACGAGCAGTACTTC; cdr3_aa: CATSRDRASGAYEQYF
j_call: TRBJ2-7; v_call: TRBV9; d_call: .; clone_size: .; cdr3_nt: TGTGCCAGCAGCGTAGGGGGGACATTGACCTACGAGCAGTACTTC; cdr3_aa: CASSVGGTLTYEQYF
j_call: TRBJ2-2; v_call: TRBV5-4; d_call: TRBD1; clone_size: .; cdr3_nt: TGTGCCAGCAGTCTACCGGGACAGGGGGCCGGCGGGGAGCTGTTTTTT; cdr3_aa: CASSLPGQGAGGELFF
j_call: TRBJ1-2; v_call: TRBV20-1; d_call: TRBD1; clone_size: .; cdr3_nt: TGCAGTGCTAGTGTGGGTCCAGACAGGGGGCATATCTATGGCTACACCTTC; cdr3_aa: CSASVGPDRGHIYGYTF
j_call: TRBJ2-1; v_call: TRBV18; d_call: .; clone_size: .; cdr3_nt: TGTGCCAGCTCATTCAAGGGTGTCGATTCCAACAATGAGCAGTTCTTC; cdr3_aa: CASSFKGVDSNNEQFF
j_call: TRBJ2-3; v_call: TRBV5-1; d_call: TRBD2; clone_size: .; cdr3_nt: TGCGCCAGCAGCTTGGCGCTAGCGGGGGGCACAGATACGCAGTATTTT; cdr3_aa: CASSLALAGGTDTQYF
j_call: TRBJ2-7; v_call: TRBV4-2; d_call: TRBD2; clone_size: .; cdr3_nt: TGTGCCAGCAGCCATCGTCTAGCGGGGGCCATCTCCTACGAGCAGTACTTC; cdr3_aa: CASSHRLAGAISYEQYF
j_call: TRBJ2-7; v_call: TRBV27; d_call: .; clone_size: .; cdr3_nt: TGTGCCAGCAGTTTATACGGGTTGGGAGACGAGCAGTACTTC; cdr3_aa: CASSLYGLGDEQYF
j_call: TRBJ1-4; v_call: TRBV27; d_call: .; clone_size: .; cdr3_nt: TGTGCCAGCAGTTACTCAACTAATGAAAAACTGTTTTTT; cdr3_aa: CASSYSTNEKLFF
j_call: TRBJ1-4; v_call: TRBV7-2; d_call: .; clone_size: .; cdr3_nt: TGTGCCAGCAGCTTCTTCGGGACTAATGAAAAACTGTTTTTT; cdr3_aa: CASSFFGTNEKLFF
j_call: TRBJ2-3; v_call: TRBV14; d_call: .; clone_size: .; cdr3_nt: TGTGCCAGCAGCCAAGCAGGGGGGACGCAGTATTTT; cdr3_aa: CASSQAGGTQYF
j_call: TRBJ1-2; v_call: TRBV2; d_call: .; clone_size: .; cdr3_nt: TGTGCCAGCAGTGAAGCCATGGGTGCCGGGGGCTACACCTTC; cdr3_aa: CASSEAMGAGGYTF
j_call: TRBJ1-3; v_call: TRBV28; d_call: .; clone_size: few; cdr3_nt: TGTGCCAGCAGTGCCCTGGGAAACACCATATATTTT; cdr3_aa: CASSALGNTIYF
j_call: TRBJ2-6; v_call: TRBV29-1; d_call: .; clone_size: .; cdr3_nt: TGCAGCGCCTCCTTGGGCTCTGGGGCCAACGTCCTGACTTTC; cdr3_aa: CSASLGSGANVLTF
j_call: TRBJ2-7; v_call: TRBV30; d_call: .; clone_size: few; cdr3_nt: TGTGCCTGGAGTGCCGGGTTTCAGGGCGAGCAGTACTTC; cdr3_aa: CAWSAGFQGEQYF
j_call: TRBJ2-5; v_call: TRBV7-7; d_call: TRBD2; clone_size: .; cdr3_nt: TGTGCTAGCAGCTTAGCGGGGGGCCCAGGAGAGACCCAGTACTTC; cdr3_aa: CASSLAGGPGETQYF
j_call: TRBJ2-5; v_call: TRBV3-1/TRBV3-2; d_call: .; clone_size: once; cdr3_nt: TGTGCCAGCAGCCAAGACTTGACGGCGGAGACCCAGTACTTC; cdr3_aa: CASSQDLTAETQYF
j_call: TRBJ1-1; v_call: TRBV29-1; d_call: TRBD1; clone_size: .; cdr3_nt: TGCAGCGTTACCGGGACAGCGAACACTGAAGCTTTCTTT; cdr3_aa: CSVTGTANTEAFF
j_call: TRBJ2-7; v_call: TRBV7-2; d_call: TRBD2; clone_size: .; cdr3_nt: TGTGCCAGCAGCTTAGGTGTTAGCGGGCTTCTCGAGCAGTACTTC; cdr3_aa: CASSLGVSGLLEQYF
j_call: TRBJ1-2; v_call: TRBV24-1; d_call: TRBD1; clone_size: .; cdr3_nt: TGTGCCACCAGTGATACCCGGACAGGCTATGGCTACACCTTC; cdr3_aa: CATSDTRTGYGYTF
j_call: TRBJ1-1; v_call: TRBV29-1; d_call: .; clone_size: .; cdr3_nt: TGCAGCGTCTCGATGTCGGGCATGAACACTGAAGCTTTCTTT; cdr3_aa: CSVSMSGMNTEAFF
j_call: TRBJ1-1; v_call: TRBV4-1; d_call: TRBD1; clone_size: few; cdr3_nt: TGCGCCAGCAGCCAACCGGGACAGGCCACGTTTGAAGCTTTCTTT; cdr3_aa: CASSQPGQATFEAFF
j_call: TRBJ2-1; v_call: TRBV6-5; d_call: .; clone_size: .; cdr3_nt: TGTGCCAGCAACTCCCGGGGGACCTCCTACAATGAGCAGTTCTTC; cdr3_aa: CASNSRGTSYNEQFF
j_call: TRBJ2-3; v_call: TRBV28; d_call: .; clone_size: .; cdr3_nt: TGTGCCAGCAGTGCACCTTATCTAACTAGTTTCGGGGGCACAGATACGCAGTATTTT; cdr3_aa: CASSAPYLTSFGGTDTQYF
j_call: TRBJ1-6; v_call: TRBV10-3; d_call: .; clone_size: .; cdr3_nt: TGTGCCATCAGTGACCGAGGAACACCCCTCCACTTT; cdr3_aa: CAISDRGTPLHF
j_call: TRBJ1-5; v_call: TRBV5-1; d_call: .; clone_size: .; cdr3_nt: TGCGCCAGCAGCTTGGGCCCCCCCGAGCAGCCCCAGCATTTT; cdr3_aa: CASSLGPPEQPQHF
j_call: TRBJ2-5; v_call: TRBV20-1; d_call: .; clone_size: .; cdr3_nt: TGCAGTGCTAGTAGGACAGAACAAGAGACCCAGTACTTC; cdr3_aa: CSASRTEQETQYF
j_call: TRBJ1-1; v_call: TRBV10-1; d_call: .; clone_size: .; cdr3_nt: TGCGCCAGCAGTGAGTCTGGGAGGGGCACTGAAGCTTTCTTT; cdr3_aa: CASSESGRGTEAFF
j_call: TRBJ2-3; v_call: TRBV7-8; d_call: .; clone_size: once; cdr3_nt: TGTGCCAGCAGCCCCACAGGGGGGGTTAGCACAGATACGCAGTATTTT; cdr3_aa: CASSPTGGVSTDTQYF
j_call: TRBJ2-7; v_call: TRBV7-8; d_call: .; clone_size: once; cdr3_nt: TGTGCCAGCAGCTTAGAAAGGGTTACGAACTGGCAGTACTTC; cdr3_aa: CASSLERVTNWQYF
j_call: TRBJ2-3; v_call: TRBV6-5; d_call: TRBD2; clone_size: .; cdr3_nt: TGTGCCAGCACTGGGACTAGCGGCACAGATACGCAGTATTTT; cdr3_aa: CASTGTSGTDTQYF
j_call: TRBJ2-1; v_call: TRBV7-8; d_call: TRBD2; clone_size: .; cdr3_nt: TGTGCCAGCAGCCGACTAGCCCCTAGGAATGAGCAGTTCTTC; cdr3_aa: CASSRLAPRNEQFF